This T cell receptor beta chain was observed in a study of early T cells in non-severe SARS-CoV-2 infection. Study information: Unsorted whole blood bulk RNA was sequenced, with unpaired chains.

The library protocol tagged individual cDNA molecules with unique molecular identifiers. One entry per CDR3 protein, called by TCRdb with MiXCR from the 5' RACE reads. Of some 49,000 distinct CDR3 sequences in the sample, roughly 8.2% are singletons; the top ten hold 4% to 5%. At least ten counts were recorded for this clonotype. The TCR sequence derives from an adult who was a healthcare worker with PCR-confirmed SARS-CoV-2 infection or an uninfected control (not recorded which). What was sequenced was whole blood.

CDR3 residues: CASSAPQIPEQFF. CDR3 DNA sequence: TGTGCCAGCTCAGCCCCACAGATTCCTGAGCAGTTCTTC. V usage is TRBV18 and J usage is TRBJ2-1; D is ambiguous. This CDR3 is built from 13 residues. The ends were cut back, 5 bases at V and 9 bases at J, with 14 bases in the middle. CDR1 is KGHSH and CDR2 is LQKENI in the germline V gene. The variable domain in full, completed from reference TRBV18 and TRBJ2-1, reads NAGVMQNPRHLVRRRGQEARLRCSPMKGHSHVYWYRQLPEEGLKFMVYLQKENIIDESGMPKERFSAEFPKEGPSILRIQQVVRGDSAAYFCASSAPQIPEQFFGPGTRLTVL.